This T cell receptor beta chain was observed in a study of cytomegalovirus exposure and HLA in healthy donors. The length of the CDR3 is 15 residues. From germline, CDR1 is MDHEN and CDR2 SYDVKM. The V and J ends lost 3 bases and 4 bases, in that order; junction bases with no gene match: 5. Method: immunoSEQ multiplex PCR; TCRdb's copy keeps in-frame clones and lacks some. The sample lists some 79,000 clones; around 94% were seen once. The sample consisted of PBMCs. This chain uses TRBV28 with TRBJ2-1; TRBD1 matches at 8 bases. The receptor comes from a young woman in good health and CMV-seropositive. This chain's CDR3 is CASSFPGQGYNEQFF. The CDR3 nucleotides read TGTGCCAGCAGTTTCCCCGGACAGGGATACAATGAGCAGTTCTTC.